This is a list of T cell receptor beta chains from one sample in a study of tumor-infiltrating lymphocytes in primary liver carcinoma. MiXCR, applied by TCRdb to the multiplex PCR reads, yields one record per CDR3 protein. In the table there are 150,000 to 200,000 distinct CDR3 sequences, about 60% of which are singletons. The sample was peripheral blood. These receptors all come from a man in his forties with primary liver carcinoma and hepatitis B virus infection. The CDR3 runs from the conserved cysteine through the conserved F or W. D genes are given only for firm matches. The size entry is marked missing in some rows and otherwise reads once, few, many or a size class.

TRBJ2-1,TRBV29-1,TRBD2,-,TGCAGCGTTGGCTCTATAGCGGGAGTGTCCTACAATAAGCAGTTCTTC,CSVGSIAGVSYNKQFF
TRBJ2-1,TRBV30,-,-,TGTGCCTGGATCTCAGGAGTGACCCTCAATGAGCAGTTCTTC,CAWISGVTLNEQFF
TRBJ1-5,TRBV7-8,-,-,TGTGCCAGCAGCTTAGCCCCTCCAGGGGTCGGTCAGCCCCAGCATTTT,CASSLAPPGVGQPQHF
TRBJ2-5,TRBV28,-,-,TGTGCCAGCAGTCGAGCGGACCAAGAGACCCAGTACTTC,CASSRADQETQYF
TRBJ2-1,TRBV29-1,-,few,TGCAGCGTTCATTCTCCGGGACGACCTAAGAGGTCCTACAATGAGCAGTTCTTC,CSVHSPGRPKRSYNEQFF
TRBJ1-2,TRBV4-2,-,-,TGTGCCAGCAGCCAAGTAGACCAAAACTATGGCTACACCTTC,CASSQVDQNYGYTF
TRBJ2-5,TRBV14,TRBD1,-,TGTGCCAGCAGCCAGGTAGACAGGGTTGAGACCCAGTACTTC,CASSQVDRVETQYF
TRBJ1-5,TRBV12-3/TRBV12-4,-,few,TGTGCCAGCAGTTTAGCGGAGGGGAGCAATCAGCCCCAGCATTTT,CASSLAEGSNQPQHF
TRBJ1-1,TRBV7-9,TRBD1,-,TGTGCCAGCAGCTCCAGCGACCAGGGGGCTGACACTGAAGCTTTCTTT,CASSSSDQGADTEAFF
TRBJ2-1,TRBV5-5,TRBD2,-,TGTGCCAGCAGCTTTGACCCCCCTAGCGGGACTAGCGATGAGCAGTTCTTC,CASSFDPPSGTSDEQFF
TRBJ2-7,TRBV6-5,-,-,TGTGCCAGCAGTTACAGGGGGGGACGTCCCTACCAGCAGTACTTC,CASSYRGGRPYQQYF
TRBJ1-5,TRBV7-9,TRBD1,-,TGTGCCAGCAGCTCCTCGGACAGGGGAAATCAGCCCCAGCATTTT,CASSSSDRGNQPQHF
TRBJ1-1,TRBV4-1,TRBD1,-,TGCGCCAGCAGCCTCCCAGGGACAGGCTCGAACACTGAAGCTTTCTTT,CASSLPGTGSNTEAFF
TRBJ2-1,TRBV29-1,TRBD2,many,TGCAGCGTTGCTGGGACTAGCTTAAATGAGCAGTTCTTC,CSVAGTSLNEQFF
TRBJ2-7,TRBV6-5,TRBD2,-,TGTGCCAGCAGCCACGGACTAGCGGCGTCCTACGAGCAGTACTTC,CASSHGLAASYEQYF
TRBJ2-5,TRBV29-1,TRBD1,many,TGCAGCGTTGAGGGACAGGCTCTCTCCCAAGAGACCCAGTACTTC,CSVEGQALSQETQYF
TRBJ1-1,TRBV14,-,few,TGTGCCAGCAGCCAAGATCTGGTGAACACTGAAGCTTTCTTT,CASSQDLVNTEAFF
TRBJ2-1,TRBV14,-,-,TGTGCCAGCAATGGGGGCTCCAGCTACTACAATGAGCAGTTCTTC,CASNGGSSYYNEQFF
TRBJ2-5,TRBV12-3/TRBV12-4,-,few,TGTGCCAGCAGTTTCTTGGCAGTCGCGGAGACCCAGTACTTC,CASSFLAVAETQYF
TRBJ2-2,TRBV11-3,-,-,TGTGCCGGCAGCTTAGAGAGCGACGGTGAGCTGTTTTTT,CAGSLESDGELFF
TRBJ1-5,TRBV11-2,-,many,TGTGCCAGCAGCTTAATCGGAGGTGGCCAGCCCCAGCATTTT,CASSLIGGGQPQHF
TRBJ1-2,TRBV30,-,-,TGTGCCTGGACCATGAACGGGGAAGGCTACACCTTC,CAWTMNGEGYTF
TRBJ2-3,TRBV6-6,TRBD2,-,TGTACCAGCAGTTACCGGGACTATAGCACAGATACGCAGTATTTT,CTSSYRDYSTDTQYF
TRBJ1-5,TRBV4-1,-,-,TGCGCCAGCAGCACCAACTCGGATAATCGGCCCCAGCATTTT,CASSTNSDNRPQHF
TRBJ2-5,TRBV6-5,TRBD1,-,TGTGCCAGCAGCCCGGGACAGAAAGAGACCGAGTACTTC,CASSPGQKETEYF
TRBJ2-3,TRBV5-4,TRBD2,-,TGTGCCAGCAGCTGGTTCCTAGCGGGTGGGGATACGCAGTATTTT,CASSWFLAGGDTQYF
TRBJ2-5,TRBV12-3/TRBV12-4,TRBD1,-,TGTGCCAGCAGCTATCGGCCCGGACAGGGGGATTTGGTAGAGTCCCAGTACTTC,CASSYRPGQGDLVESQYF
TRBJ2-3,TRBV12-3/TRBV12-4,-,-,TGTACCAGCAGTTTAGGGGGACGGGAGGCAGATACGCAGTATTTT,CTSSLGGREADTQYF
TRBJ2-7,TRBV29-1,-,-,TGCAGCGCCGTTCCCAGCGGACTCTCCTACGAGCAGTACTTC,CSAVPSGLSYEQYF
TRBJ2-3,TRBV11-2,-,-,TGTGCCAGCAACTTAGTTGGAGGGGGTATTAATACAGATACGCAGTATTTT,CASNLVGGGINTDTQYF
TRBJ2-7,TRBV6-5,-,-,TGTGCCACCTCCTGGGGCCGATCCTACGAGCAGTACTTC,CATSWGRSYEQYF
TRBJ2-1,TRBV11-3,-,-,TGTGCCAGCAGCATGGGGGACCGTAATGAGCAGTTCTTC,CASSMGDRNEQFF
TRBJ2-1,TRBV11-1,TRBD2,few,TGTGTCAACAGCAAAGCGGGAAATAGGAATGAGCAGTTCTTC,CVNSKAGNRNEQFF
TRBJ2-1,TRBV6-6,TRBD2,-,TGTGCCAACGGGGGGACTAGCGGGCGTAATGAGCAGTTCTTC,CANGGTSGRNEQFF
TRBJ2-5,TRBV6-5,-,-,TGTGCCAGCAGTCCCGCGGCGGGTCAAGAGAGCCAGTACTTC,CASSPAAGQESQYF
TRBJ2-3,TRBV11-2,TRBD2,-,TGTACCAGCAACTCCCGGACTAGCGGGAGTCCAGATACGCAGTATTTT,CTSNSRTSGSPDTQYF
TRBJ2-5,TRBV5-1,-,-,TGCGCCAGCAGCTACTACAAGGGAACTCAAGAGACCCAGTACTTC,CASSYYKGTQETQYF
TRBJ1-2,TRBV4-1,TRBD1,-,TGCGCCAGGAGCCAAGACACAGGGGCGTACTATGGCTACACCTTC,CARSQDTGAYYGYTF
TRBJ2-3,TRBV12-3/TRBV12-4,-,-,TGTGCCAGCAGTGATACTAGGCCCACGCAGTATTTT,CASSDTRPTQYF